This T cell receptor (beta chain) was sequenced during a study of T cell repertoires in cytomegalovirus infection. Study-level background: Public TCR beta signatures marked donors with CMV infection and the matching HLA.

TCRdb reprocessed the reads with MiXCR, giving one entry per CDR3 protein. The sample has about 530,000 distinct CDR3 sequences, approximately 25% seen once. Regarding the study as a whole: Carriers of CMV plus the relevant HLA were identified by cumulative public TCR beta family frequency. The ex vivo response was dominated by HLA-C-restricted CMV-specific TCR beta clonotypes.

CDR1 and CDR2 (germline): SEHNR, FQNEAQ (reference sequence). The CDR3 consists of 14 residues. This clonotype came up many times. Its specificity is not known. Mismatch with germline at one junction end may stem from a read error. The TCR was taken from a human donor in good health (CMV status not recorded). Some clones in this sample may be carry-over from other donors' samples. Material for sequencing was PBMCs. The chain links TRBV7-9 to TRBJ2-3; 9 nucleotides line up with TRBD1. CDR3 DNA: TGTGCCAGCAGCTCTCCCTCCCTGGGACAGGGATTAATATTT. Translating it yields CASSSPSLGQGLIF.